A single TCR beta chain is shown here with its context. What it binds is unknown. There are 17 residues in the CDR3. V was clipped by 2 bases and J by 0 bases, with 15 bases between them. Germline V gene lookup returns CDR1 SGHRS and CDR2 YFSETQ. These data originate in a study of PD-1 blockade in classical Hodgkin lymphoma. Notes on the study in general: The repertoire differences lack a defined cause, possibly disease activity or prior therapy. It was CD4+ TCR diversity, not CD8+, that rose significantly by C4D1.

Brentuximab vedotin exposure varied, and every patient relapsed after autologous stem cell transplantation. TCRdb's copy holds only in-frame clones and misses some; the assay was immunoSEQ multiplex PCR. The sample contains about 21,000 clones, under 70% of which appear only once. J is TRBJ2-1 and V is TRBV5-1; D tentatively fits TRBD1 or TRBD2 (5 bases each). Specimen: peripheral blood mononuclear cells (PBMCs), collected at baseline. This clonotype was obtained from a human donor with classical Hodgkin lymphoma. Here the CDR3 reads CASSFRGDTSSYNEQFF. The CDR3 region has the DNA TGCGCCAGCAGCTTTAGGGGAGACACGAGCTCCTACAATGAGCAGTTCTTC.